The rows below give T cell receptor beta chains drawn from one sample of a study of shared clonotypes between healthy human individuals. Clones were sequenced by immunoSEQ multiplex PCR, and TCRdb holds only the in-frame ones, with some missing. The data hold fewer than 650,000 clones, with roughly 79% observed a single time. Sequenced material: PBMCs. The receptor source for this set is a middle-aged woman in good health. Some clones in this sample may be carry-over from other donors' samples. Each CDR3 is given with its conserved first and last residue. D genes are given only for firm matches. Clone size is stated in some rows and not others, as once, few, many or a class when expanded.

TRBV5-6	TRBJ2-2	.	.	CASSLGSGARGTGELFF	TGTGCCAGCAGCTTGGGCTCGGGCGCTCGAGGCACCGGGGAGCTGTTTTTT
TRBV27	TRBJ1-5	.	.	CASSFSGNQPQHF	TGTGCCAGCAGTTTTTCAGGGAATCAGCCCCAGCATTTT
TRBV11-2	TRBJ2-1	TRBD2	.	CASSLSPGTSGTQQFF	TGTGCCAGCAGCTTATCTCCCGGGACTAGCGGGACGCAGCAGTTCTTC
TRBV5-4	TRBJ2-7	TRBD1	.	CASSVGGQGGYEQYF	TGTGCCAGCAGCGTAGGCGGACAGGGCGGGTACGAGCAGTACTTC
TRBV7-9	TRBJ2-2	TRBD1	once	CASSLEGQGTRELFF	TGTGCCAGCAGCTTAGAGGGACAGGGAACCCGGGAGCTGTTTTTT
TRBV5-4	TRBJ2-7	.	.	CASSPTGVSYEQYF	TGTGCCAGCAGCCCGACAGGTGTCTCCTACGAGCAGTACTTC
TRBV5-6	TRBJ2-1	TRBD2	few	CASSLVVAGIENEQFF	TGTGCCAGCAGCTTGGTGGTAGCGGGAATTGAAAATGAGCAGTTCTTC
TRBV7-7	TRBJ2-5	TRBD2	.	CASSLAGWQETQYF	TGTGCTAGCAGCTTAGCGGGCTGGCAAGAGACCCAGTACTTC
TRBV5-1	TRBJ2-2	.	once	CASSFLGQTNTGELFF	TGCGCCAGCAGCTTCTTGGGACAAACAAACACCGGGGAGCTGTTTTTT
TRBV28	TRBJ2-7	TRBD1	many	CASGLGTGGMGHEQYF	TGTGCCAGCGGGTTGGGTACAGGGGGCATGGGGCACGAGCAGTACTTC
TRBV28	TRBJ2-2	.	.	CASIKVQGWSGELFF	TGTGCCAGCATCAAAGTCCAGGGCTGGTCCGGGGAGCTGTTTTTT
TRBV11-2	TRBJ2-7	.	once	CASSPQTGVGEQYF	TGTGCCAGCAGCCCACAGACCGGGGTTGGGGAGCAGTACTTC
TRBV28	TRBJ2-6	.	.	CAIFSPSSGANVLTF	TGTGCCATTTTTTCCCCCAGCTCTGGGGCCAACGTCCTGACTTTC
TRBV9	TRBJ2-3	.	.	CASSVDPGAIDTQYF	TGTGCCAGCAGCGTGGACCCAGGGGCTATAGATACGCAGTATTTT
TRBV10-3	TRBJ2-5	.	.	CAISPGPGTAEFGETQYF	TGTGCCATCAGTCCGGGGCCCGGGACCGCAGAATTCGGCGAGACCCAGTACTTC
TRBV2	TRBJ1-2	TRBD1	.	CASERIGGGSDYGYTF	TGTGCCAGCGAACGGATAGGAGGGGGCAGCGACTATGGCTACACCTTC
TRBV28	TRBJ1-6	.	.	CASSPPQGSTLHF	TGTGCCAGCAGTCCCCCGCAGGGAAGTACCCTCCACTTT
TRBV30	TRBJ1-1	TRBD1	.	CAGGTEGTEAFF	TGTGCCGGAGGGACAGAGGGAACTGAAGCTTTCTTT
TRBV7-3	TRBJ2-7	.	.	CASSSSDSYEQYF	TGTGCCAGCAGCTCATCGGACTCCTACGAGCAGTACTTC
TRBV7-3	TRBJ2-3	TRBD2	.	CASSLRLAGPDTQYF	TGTGCCAGCAGCTTAAGGCTAGCGGGGCCAGATACGCAGTATTTT
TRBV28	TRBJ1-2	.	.	CASSLWRGYGYTF	TGTGCCAGCAGTTTATGGAGGGGGTATGGCTACACCTTC
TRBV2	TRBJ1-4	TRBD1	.	CASSYDRGYVKLFF	TGTGCCAGCAGTTACGACAGGGGATATGTAAAACTGTTTTTT
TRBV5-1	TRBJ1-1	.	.	CASSPGWLNTEAFF	TGCGCCAGCAGCCCTGGGTGGTTGAACACTGAAGCTTTCTTT
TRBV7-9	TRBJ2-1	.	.	CASSLAPAFTGSDNEQFF	TGTGCCAGCAGCTTAGCCCCGGCCTTTACAGGGTCGGACAATGAGCAGTTCTTC
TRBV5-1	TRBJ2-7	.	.	CASSFDGLEQYF	TGCGCCAGCAGCTTTGACGGTCTCGAGCAGTACTTC
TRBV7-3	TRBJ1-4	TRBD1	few	CASSPGTGPNEKLFF	TGTGCCAGCAGCCCAGGGACAGGCCCTAATGAAAAACTGTTTTTT
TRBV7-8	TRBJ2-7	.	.	CASSPRERAYEQYF	TGTGCCAGCAGCCCCCGCGAAAGGGCCTACGAGCAGTACTTC
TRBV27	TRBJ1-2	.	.	CASGDPPNYGYTF	TGTGCCAGCGGGGACCCTCCAAACTATGGCTACACCTTC
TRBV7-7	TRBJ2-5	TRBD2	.	CASSFLAGGVETQYF	TGTGCTAGCAGCTTCCTAGCGGGAGGTGTCGAGACCCAGTACTTC
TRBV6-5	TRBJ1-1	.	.	CASSYSGSPGTEAFF	TGTGCCAGCAGTTACTCCGGTTCTCCGGGCACTGAAGCTTTCTTT
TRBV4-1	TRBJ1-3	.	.	CASSQDRQGPPGNTIYF	TGCGCCAGCAGCCAAGATCGGCAGGGCCCCCCTGGAAACACCATATATTTT
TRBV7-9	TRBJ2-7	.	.	CASSRGSSYSYEQYF	TGTGCCAGCAGCAGAGGGAGCAGTTACTCCTACGAGCAGTACTTC
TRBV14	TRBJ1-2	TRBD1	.	CASSPRQGYYGYTF	TGTGCCAGCAGCCCAAGACAGGGGTACTATGGCTACACCTTC
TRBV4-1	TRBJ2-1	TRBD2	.	CASSNEGLAGANEQFF	TGCGCCAGCAGCAACGAGGGACTAGCGGGAGCAAATGAGCAGTTCTTC
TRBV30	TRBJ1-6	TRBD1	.	CAWSDGTDNSPLHF	TGTGCCTGGAGCGACGGGACAGATAATTCACCCCTCCACTTT
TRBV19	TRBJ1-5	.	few	CASSIVGGASNQPQHF	TGTGCCAGTAGTATAGTCGGAGGGGCGAGCAATCAGCCCCAGCATTTT
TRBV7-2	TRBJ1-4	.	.	CASSWTADNEKLFF	TGTGCCAGCAGTTGGACAGCTGACAATGAAAAACTGTTTTTT